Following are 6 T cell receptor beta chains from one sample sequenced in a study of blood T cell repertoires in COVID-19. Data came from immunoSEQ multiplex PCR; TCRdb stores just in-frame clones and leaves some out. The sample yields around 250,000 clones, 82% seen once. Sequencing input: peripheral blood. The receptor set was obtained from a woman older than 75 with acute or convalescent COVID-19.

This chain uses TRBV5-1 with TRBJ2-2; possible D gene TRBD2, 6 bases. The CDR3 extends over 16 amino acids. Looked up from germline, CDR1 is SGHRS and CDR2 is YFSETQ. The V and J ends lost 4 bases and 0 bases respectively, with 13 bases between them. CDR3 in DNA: TGCGCCAGCAGCGGTCTCGCGGGATCGAACACCGGGGAGCTGTTTTTT. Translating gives CASSGLAGSNTGELFF.

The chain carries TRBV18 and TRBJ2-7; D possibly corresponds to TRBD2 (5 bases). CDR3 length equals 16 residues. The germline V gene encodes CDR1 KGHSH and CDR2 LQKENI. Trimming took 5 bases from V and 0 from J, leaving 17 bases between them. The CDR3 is CASSTYKGGSSYEQYF. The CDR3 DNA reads TGTGCCAGCTCAACTTACAAGGGTGGGAGCTCCTACGAGCAGTACTTC.

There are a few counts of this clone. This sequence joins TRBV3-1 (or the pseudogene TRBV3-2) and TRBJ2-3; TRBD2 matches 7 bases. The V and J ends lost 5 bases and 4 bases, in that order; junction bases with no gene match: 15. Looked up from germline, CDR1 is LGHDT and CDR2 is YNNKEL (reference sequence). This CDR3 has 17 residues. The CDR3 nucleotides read TGTGCCAGCAGCGGTTGGGAAGCGGGGATTGTGGCAGATACGCAGTATTTT. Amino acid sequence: CASSGWEAGIVADTQYF.

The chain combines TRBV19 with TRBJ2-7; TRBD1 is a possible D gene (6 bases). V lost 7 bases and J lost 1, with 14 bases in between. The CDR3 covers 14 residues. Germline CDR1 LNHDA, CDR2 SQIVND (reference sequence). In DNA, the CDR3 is TGTGCCAGTAATAGGGGGACGGAGTCCTACGAGCAGTACTTC. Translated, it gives CASNRGTESYEQYF.

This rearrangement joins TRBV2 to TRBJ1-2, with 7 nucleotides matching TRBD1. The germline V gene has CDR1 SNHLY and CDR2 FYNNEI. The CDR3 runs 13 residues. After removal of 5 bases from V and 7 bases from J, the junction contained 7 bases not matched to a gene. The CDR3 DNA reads TGTGCCAGCAGTAACAGGGGTGAGGGTGGCTACACCTTC. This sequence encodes CASSNRGEGGYTF.

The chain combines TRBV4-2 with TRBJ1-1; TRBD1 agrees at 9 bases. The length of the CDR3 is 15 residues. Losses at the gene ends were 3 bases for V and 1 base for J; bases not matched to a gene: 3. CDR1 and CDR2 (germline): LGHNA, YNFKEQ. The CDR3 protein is CASSHRQGENTEAFF. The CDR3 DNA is TGTGCCAGCAGCCACAGACAGGGGGAGAACACTGAAGCTTTCTTT.